The TCR beta chain under discussion was sequenced for a study of T-cell reconstitution after alpha-beta-depleted transplantation in children. Study-wide results and limits: Day-60 TCRbeta diversity that was high in some patients was derived from surviving recipient T cells and thymic progenitors. Where alpha-beta T cells came from about two months after transplant was reportedly several hundred expanded graft clones. After one year, T-cell counts and TCRbeta diversity mostly came from new T cells.

Note on this clonotype: No antigen is known for it.

Molecular barcoding with unique molecular identifiers was used for the TCRbeta library. Each CDR3 protein is one row after TCRdb ran MiXCR on the PCR reads. The sample contains about 110,000 distinct CDR3 sequences, around 6.4% of which appear only once. The source was PBMCs, mostly from graft donor cells, collected 360 days after TCRalphabeta/CD19-depleted stem cell transplant. The receptor was derived from a male patient aged 2-9 years who had a stem cell transplant for acute lymphoblastic leukemia, so the T cells may come from the graft donor.

The CDR3 loop reads CASSLATLNYGYTF. The CDR3 nucleotides read TGTGCCAGCAGCTTAGCGACACTGAACTATGGCTACACCTTC. The chain carries TRBV7-9 and TRBJ1-2; unclear D gene. Trimming stripped 0 bases from V and 2 bases from J, with 7 bases between. Per germline, CDR1 SEHNR and CDR2 FQNEAQ (reference sequence). The CDR3 has 14 residues.